This TCR beta chain was captured in a study of blood T cell repertoires in COVID-19. Germline-derived CDR1 and CDR2 are LNHDA and SQIVND (reference sequence). Between the trimmed V and J ends, which lost 5 bases and 0 bases, there was a span of 17 bases. This CDR3 contains 17 residues. Only in-frame clones appear in the TCRdb table, and some are missing; sequencing was by immunoSEQ multiplex PCR. Found here are around 140,000 clones, more than 75% of them singletons; the top ten hold around 2.1%. The chain couples TRBV19 to TRBJ1-3, with D possibly matching TRBD1 (5 bases). Sequences were obtained from peripheral blood. The clonotype originates from a man in his 70s with active COVID-19. DNA for the CDR3: TGTGCCAGTAGTTTTCTCCCAGGGTCCCACTCTGGAAACACCATATATTTT. It specifies CASSFLPGSHSGNTIYF.